A single sample gave rise to the 28 T cell receptor beta chains below, sequenced in a study of PD-1 blockade in classical Hodgkin lymphoma. With no exception, relapse followed autologous stem cell transplantation in all patients, and brentuximab vedotin exposure varied. TCRdb's copy holds only in-frame clones and misses some; the assay was immunoSEQ multiplex PCR. The table includes approximately 13,000 clones, around nine tenths detected once. The material was peripheral blood mononuclear cells (PBMCs), obtained at baseline. The receptors were sampled from a human donor with classical Hodgkin lymphoma.

This clone was detected only once. The chain couples TRBV27 to TRBJ2-7; 7 bases map to TRBD1. Losses at the gene ends were 5 bases for V and 4 bases for J; bases not matched to a gene: 8. CDR1 is MNHEY and CDR2 is SMNVEV in the germline V gene (reference sequence). The CDR3 runs 14 residues. CDR3 amino acids: CASSLQGTGYEQYF. DNA for the CDR3: TGTGCCAGCAGTCTACAGGGGACCGGTTACGAGCAGTACTTC.

The chain couples TRBV30 to TRBJ1-2, with D possibly TRBD1 on 6 matching bases. The CDR3 runs to 17 residues. Germline-derived CDR1 and CDR2 are GTSNPN and SVGIG (reference sequence). Trimming shortened V by 4 bases and J by 4 bases, and 25 bases separated the two germline ends. CDR3 in amino acids: CAWNDLGAGVKFYGYTF. The CDR3, as DNA: TGTGCCTGGAACGATCTGGGGGCGGGAGTAAAATTCTATGGCTACACCTTC.

The chain employs TRBV10-1 and TRBJ2-3; D is ambiguous. Germline-derived CDR1 and CDR2 are WNHNN and SYGVQD (reference sequence). Deletions cut 3 bases from V and 5 bases from J, with 6 bases between. The CDR3 runs to 12 residues. CDR3 protein: CASSDLGDTQYF. In DNA form, the CDR3 reads TGCGCCAGCAGTGACCTAGGAGATACGCAGTATTTT.

CDR3: CASSPLGQGNEKLFF. In nucleotides, the CDR3 is TGCGCCAGCAGTCCTCTCGGACAGGGTAATGAAAAACTGTTTTTT. The gene calls are TRBV4-1 and TRBJ1-4; 8 positions agree with TRBD1. The CDR3 sequence is 15 residues long. Germline CDR1 is MGHRA and CDR2 is YSYEKL. Trimming at V came to 6 bases and at J to 4 bases, leaving 7 bases not matched to a gene.

This CDR3 reads CASRLSGRVNEQFF. Written as DNA, the CDR3 is TGTGCCAGCAGACTTAGCGGGAGAGTCAATGAGCAGTTCTTC. This chain connects TRBV6-5 to TRBJ2-1, with 9 nucleotides matching TRBD2. Germline V gives CDR1 MNHEY, CDR2 SVGAGI. The CDR3 is 14 amino acids. Germline trimming cut 6 bases from V and 6 bases from J; bases unmatched to any gene: 6.

This clone is termed medium-sized. This chain connects TRBV7-3 to TRBJ1-3; D gene ambiguous. V shed 2 bases and J shed 2 bases, with 13 bases lying between them. Germline values: CDR1 SGHTA, CDR2 FQGTGA. The CDR3 totals 16 residues. The CDR3 DNA sequence: TGTGCCAGCAGCTTAGGACCGACGGGCCCTGGAAACACCATATATTTT. Translated: CASSLGPTGPGNTIYF.

The chain employs TRBV5-4 and TRBJ1-2; 7 bases align to TRBD1. The CDR3 is made up of 15 amino acids. Germline trimming cut 0 bases from V and 8 bases from J; bases unmatched to any gene: 10. CDR1 SGHNT and CDR2 YYREEE come from the germline V gene (reference sequence). The CDR3 region is CASSLARGGAGGYTF. In DNA, the CDR3 is TGTGCCAGCAGCTTGGCCAGGGGGGGCGCGGGAGGCTACACCTTC.

This chain joins TRBV27 and TRBJ1-5, with D possibly matching TRBD1 (5 bases). Germline-derived CDR1 and CDR2 are MNHEY and SMNVEV (reference sequence). V lost 3 bases and J lost 10, with 13 bases in between. This CDR3 has 13 amino acids. The CDR3 region is CASSLNRLGPQHF. The CDR3 DNA is TGTGCCAGCAGTTTGAACAGGTTAGGTCCCCAGCATTTT.

The rearrangement links TRBV5-1 to TRBJ1-4; tentative D call: TRBD1 (6 bases). Germline CDR1 is SGHRS and CDR2 is YFSETQ. V was pared by 0 bases and J by 0 bases, with 9 bases between. The length of the CDR3 is 16 residues. The CDR3 nucleotides are TGCGCCAGCAGCTTGGACAGGGTTGCAACTAATGAAAAACTGTTTTTT. Protein: CASSLDRVATNEKLFF.

The V and J genes are TRBV6-5 and TRBJ2-5; D is possibly TRBD2 (6 bases). The CDR3 runs 14 residues. Trimming removed 2 bases at V and 5 bases at J, with 12 bases between. In germline, CDR1 is MNHEY, CDR2 SVGAGI. CDR3: CASSYRRGKETQYF. For the CDR3, the DNA is TGTGCCAGCAGTTACAGACGCGGGAAGGAGACCCAGTACTTC.

V and J are TRBV5-5 and TRBJ2-5, with D perhaps given as TRBD1 or TRBD2 (5 bases each). This CDR3 comprises 15 residues. Germline-derived CDR1 and CDR2 are SGHKS and YYEKEE (reference sequence). V was trimmed by 3 bases and J by 4 bases, leaving 16 bases between them. The CDR3 sequence is CASSWWSGTGETQYF. The CDR3, as DNA: TGTGCCAGCAGCTGGTGGTCCGGGACGGGAGAGACCCAGTACTTC.

The V gene is TRBV9, the J gene TRBJ1-2, with D hard to call. The length of the CDR3 is 14 residues. The germline V and J ends were trimmed by 3 bases and 2 bases, with 11 bases remaining between them. The germline gives CDR1 SGDLS, CDR2 YYNGEE. CDR3 in amino acids: CASSGRSWNYGYTF. The CDR3 DNA reads as TGTGCCAGCAGCGGGCGTTCTTGGAACTATGGCTACACCTTC. The full variable domain, in which reference TRBV9 and TRBJ1-2 provide the parts outside the CDR3, is DSGVTQTPKHLITATGQRVTLRCSPRSGDLSVYWYQQSLDQGLQFLIQYYNGEERAKGNILERFSAQQFPDLHSELNLSSLELGDSALYFCASSGRSWNYGYTFGSGTRLTVV.

The chain recombines TRBV5-5 with TRBJ1-1, with D tentatively TRBD1 (5 bases). This CDR3 has 13 amino acids. The V end lost 4 bases, the J end lost 4 bases, and 11 bases lay between the germline ends. Germline V gives CDR1 SGHKS, CDR2 YYEKEE (reference sequence). CDR3 sequence reads: CASSQVGGTEAFF. DNA of the CDR3: TGTGCCAGCAGCCAGGTCGGGGGCACTGAAGCTTTCTTT.

To note about this clone: A read error is possible here, since a much larger clone lies one base away. The V call is TRBV4-1, the J call TRBJ2-6; perhaps TRBD1 as D (6 bases). With 0 bases removed from V and 4 bases from J, the gap between germline ends came to 10 bases. Per germline, CDR1 MGHRA and CDR2 YSYEKL. CDR3 length: 16 residues. Here the CDR3 reads CASSQDTGSGANVLTF. In DNA, the CDR3 is TGCGCCAGCAGCCAAGATACAGGGTCCGGGGCCAACGTCCTGACTTTC.

The chain combines TRBV6-5 with TRBJ2-5; TRBD2 agrees at 9 bases. With 6 bases clipped from V and 1 base from J, the junction kept 6 bases outside the gene matches. This CDR3 spans 15 amino acids. Germline CDR1 is MNHEY and CDR2 is SVGAGI. CDR3 bases: TGTGCCAGCAGCGCTAGCGGGGCCTCCCAAGAGACCCAGTACTTC. This gives the protein CASSASGASQETQYF.

The rearrangement uses TRBV4-1 and TRBJ1-2; D ambiguous. Germline V gene lookup returns CDR1 MGHRA and CDR2 YSYEKL. The CDR3 consists of 18 residues. The V end was cut by 1 base, the J end by 0 bases, with 18 bases between. CDR3 nucleotide sequence: TGCGCCAGCAGCCAAGTGTTAGCCCGAAAAGTGGCTAACTATGGCTACACCTTC. This gives the protein CASSQVLARKVANYGYTF.

This clone came up once. This sequence joins TRBV13 and TRBJ2-1; D uncertain. Trimming removed 4 bases at V and 3 bases at J, with 7 bases between. Germline V gene data show CDR1 as PRHDT and CDR2 as FYEKMQ (reference sequence). The CDR3 totals 13 residues. CDR3 residues: CASSSWGYNEQFF. CDR3 bases: TGTGCCAGCAGCTCCTGGGGCTACAATGAGCAGTTCTTC. The full variable domain, rest sourced from reference TRBV13 and TRBJ2-1, is AAGVIQSPRHLIKEKRETATLKCYPIPRHDTVYWYQQGPGQDPQFLISFYEKMQSDKGSIPDRFSAQQFSDYHSELNMSSLELGDSALYFCASSSWGYNEQFFGPGTRLTVL.

The chain recombines TRBV25-1 with TRBJ2-7, with 12 positions matching TRBD2. The CDR3 is made up of 13 amino acids. The V and J ends lost 8 bases and 11 bases, in that order; junction bases with no gene match: 10. Looked up from germline, CDR1 is MGHDK and CDR2 is SYGVNS. CDR3 bases: TGTGCCAGCGAGGTCGGACTAGCGGGGTCGAAGTACTTC. Protein product: CASEVGLAGSKYF.

In nucleotides, the CDR3 is TGTGCCAGCAGCTTAGAGAGGGGAGGAAATCAGCCCCAGCATTTT. Protein sequence: CASSLERGGNQPQHF. This chain joins TRBV7-4 and TRBJ1-5; TRBD1 might be the D (5 bases). The CDR3 runs 15 residues. Germline lookup yields CDR1 SGHVT and CDR2 SQSDAQ. V was clipped by 1 base and J by 4 bases, with 11 bases between them.

The V call is TRBV27, the J call TRBJ2-7; the D gene is possibly TRBD2 (7 bases). Germline loops: CDR1 MNHEY, CDR2 SMNVEV (reference sequence). The CDR3 is 16 amino acids. The V and J ends lost 2 bases and 7 bases respectively, with 21 bases between them. DNA for the CDR3: TGTGCCAGCAGTTTAGTGGGGGCGGCGGGAGTTGAAGAGCAGTACTTC. It encodes CASSLVGAAGVEEQYF.

The rearrangement joins TRBV5-1 to TRBJ1-2, with D possibly being TRBD1 (5 bases). Germline assignment: CDR1 SGHRS and CDR2 YFSETQ. The CDR3 has 14 amino acids. V shed 0 bases and J shed 4 bases, with 10 bases lying between them. The CDR3 bases are TGCGCCAGCAGCTTGGCCGGGGACCCCTATGGCTACACCTTC. Its protein is CASSLAGDPYGYTF.

V gene TRBV7-9 combines with J gene TRBJ1-2; D is undetermined. V gave up 1 base and J gave up 0 bases, with 12 bases separating them. This CDR3 is built from 16 residues. Germline-derived CDR1 and CDR2 are SEHNR and FQNEAQ (reference sequence). CDR3 sequence: CASSLGQANSNYGYTF. CDR3 coding DNA: TGTGCCAGCAGCTTAGGGCAGGCGAACTCTAACTATGGCTACACCTTC.

The V call is TRBV9, the J call TRBJ1-2; D gene unclear. The V gene lost 1 base and the J gene lost 4 bases, with 14 bases spanning the gap. The CDR3 has 15 residues. Germline values: CDR1 SGDLS, CDR2 YYNGEE. CDR3 in amino acids: CASSVSAESSYGYTF. As DNA, the CDR3 is TGTGCCAGCAGCGTAAGTGCAGAGTCCTCCTATGGCTACACCTTC.

V usage is TRBV18 and J usage is TRBJ2-7, with D unresolved. Trimming removed 3 bases at V and 0 bases at J, with 6 bases between. Germline assignment: CDR1 KGHSH and CDR2 LQKENI. This CDR3 comprises 13 residues. The CDR3 is CASSPDGSYEQYF. The CDR3 bases are TGTGCCAGCTCACCGGACGGCTCCTACGAGCAGTACTTC.

The V and J genes are TRBV7-9 and TRBJ2-3; perhaps TRBD2 as D (6 bases). The CDR3 loop spans 15 amino acids. CDR1 and CDR2 (germline): SEHNR, FQNEAQ (reference sequence). The V end lost 6 bases, the J end lost 2 bases, and 15 bases lay between the germline ends. The CDR3 DNA reads as TGTGCCAGCAGAGACCGGGAGCGGCCCACAGATACGCAGTATTTT. Translation: CASRDRERPTDTQYF.

J is TRBJ2-3 and V is TRBV19; 11 bases are shared with TRBD2. Germline V CDR1 and CDR2: LNHDA, SQIVND (reference sequence). The CDR3 covers 15 residues. V dropped 5 bases and J dropped 6; count of bases not matched to a gene: 7. This chain's CDR3 is CASSGGLAEGDTQYF. DNA for the CDR3: TGTGCCAGTAGTGGGGGACTAGCGGAAGGGGATACGCAGTATTTT.

The CDR3 coding sequence is TGTGCCAGCAGCCGCCCCTCCGGCTATGGCTACACCTTC. Its protein product is CASSRPSGYGYTF. V is TRBV5-6 and J is TRBJ1-2; D is undetermined. V was clipped by 4 bases and J by 4 bases, with 11 bases between them. The CDR3 has 13 amino acids. Germline V gives CDR1 SGHDT, CDR2 YYEEEE.

The chain carries TRBV7-3 and TRBJ2-5; TRBD2 agrees at 10 bases. The CDR3 length is 15 residues. Germline trimming cut 0 bases from V and 4 bases from J; bases unmatched to any gene: 2. The germline gives CDR1 SGHTA, CDR2 FQGTGA. DNA of the CDR3: TGTGCCAGCAGCTTAACAGCGGGGGGGCTAGAGACCCAGTACTTC. The encoded protein is CASSLTAGGLETQYF.